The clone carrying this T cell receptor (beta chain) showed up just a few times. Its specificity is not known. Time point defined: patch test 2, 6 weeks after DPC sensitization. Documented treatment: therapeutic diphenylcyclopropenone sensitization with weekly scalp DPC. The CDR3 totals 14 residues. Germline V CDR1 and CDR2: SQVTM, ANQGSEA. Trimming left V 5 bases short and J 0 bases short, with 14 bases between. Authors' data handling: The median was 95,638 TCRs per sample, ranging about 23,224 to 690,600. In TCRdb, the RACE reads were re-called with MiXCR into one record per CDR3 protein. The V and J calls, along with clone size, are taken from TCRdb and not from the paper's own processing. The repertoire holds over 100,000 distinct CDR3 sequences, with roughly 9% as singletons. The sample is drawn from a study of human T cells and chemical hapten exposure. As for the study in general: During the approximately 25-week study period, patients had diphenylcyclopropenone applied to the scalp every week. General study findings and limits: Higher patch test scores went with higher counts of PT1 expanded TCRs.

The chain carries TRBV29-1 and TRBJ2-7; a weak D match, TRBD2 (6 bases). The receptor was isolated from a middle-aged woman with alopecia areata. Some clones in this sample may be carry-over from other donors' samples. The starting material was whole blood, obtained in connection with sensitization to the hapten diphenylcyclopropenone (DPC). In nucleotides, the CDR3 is TGCAGCGTTAATCCTGACGGGAGCTCCTACGAGCAGTACTTC. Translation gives CSVNPDGSSYEQYF.